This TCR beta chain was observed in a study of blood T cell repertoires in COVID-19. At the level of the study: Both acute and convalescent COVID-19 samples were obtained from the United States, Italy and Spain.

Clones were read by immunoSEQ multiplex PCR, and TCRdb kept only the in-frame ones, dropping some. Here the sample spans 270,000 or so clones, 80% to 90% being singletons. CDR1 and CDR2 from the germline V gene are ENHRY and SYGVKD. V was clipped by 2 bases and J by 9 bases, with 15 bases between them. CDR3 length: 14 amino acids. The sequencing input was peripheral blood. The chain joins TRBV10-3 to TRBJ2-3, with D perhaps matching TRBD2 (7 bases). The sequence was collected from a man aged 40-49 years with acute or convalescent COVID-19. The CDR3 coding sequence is TGTGCCATCAGTGAGCCCTGGGGGGGCGGGACGCAGTATTTT. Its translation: CAISEPWGGGTQYF.